The entry below describes one TCR beta chain. In its sample, this clone was seen a few times. The specificity of this receptor is unknown. No base-level quality is on record; no much larger clone is a single base apart. There are 16 amino acids in the CDR3, from cysteine to phenylalanine inclusive. Kept here is only the CDR3 DNA, which spans 48 bases and is read in frame from base 1. According to the germline V gene, CDR1 reads MRHNA and CDR2 reads SNTAGT. Here V drops 4 bases and J drops 6 bases, and the junction holds 9 bases not matched to any gene. This entry is derived from a study of graft-versus-host responses after intestinal transplantation (dated by TCRdb to the early 2020s). For context, the study as a whole: Multivisceral, liver-intestinal, or isolated intestinal transplants were received by the recipients. The cohort enrolled under 25 intestinal transplant recipients including one retransplant, and a few patients lacking pretransplant specimens were excluded. Instead of going to the commercial service, samples from a few later patients were sequenced in-house on an Illumina MiSeq and processed with MiXCR. A peak of at least 4% donor T cells among recipient peripheral blood mononuclear cells was the definition used for donor T cell macrochimerism. All recipients received anti-thymocyte globulin induction followed by maintenance tacrolimus and steroids for three to four years. Alloreactive clones were identified by sequencing pre-transplant mixed lymphocyte reaction products and comparing them with unstimulated pre-transplant donor and recipient T cells. Graft-versus-host and host-versus-graft alloreactive T cell clones were tracked in the graft, circulation and bone marrow after intestinal transplantation using bulk TCR-beta CDR3 sequencing.

Sample time point, as interpreted from the label and publication: cells obtained before transplantation from donor or recipient. CD3+CD4+ and CD3+CD8+ populations were FACS-sorted from unstimulated pre-transplant donor and recipient cells taken from spleen or lymph nodes. Study-wide conclusions, independent of this receptor: Conclusions were limited by the relatively low number and heterogeneity of intestinal transplant patients. High GvH to HvG T cell clonal ratios were observed in the allografts of patients with donor T cell macrochimerism. Peak levels of circulating GvH clones were associated with declines in HvG clones early after transplant. GvH clones turned up in recipient bone marrow, with some appearing earlier in ileal mucosa or blood, a pattern consistent with an intestinal mucosal origin.

Library method: the immunoSEQ multiplex PCR assay. For most patients, genomic DNA was isolated using the Qiagen DNeasy Blood and Tissue Kit and was shipped frozen to Adaptive Biotechnologies for TCR sequencing. For most patients, high-throughput TCR-beta CDR3 sequencing of genomic DNA was performed by Adaptive Biotechnologies. From the authors' description of their analysis: Adaptive's ImmunoSEQ software was the source of the TCR sequencing data for 15 to 20 patients, while a few other patients were processed with MiXCR and VDJtools. CD4 versus CD8 sorting errors were corrected by removing sequences found in both subsets at a frequency ratio below 5:1. Because the origin of CDR3 nucleotide sequences shared between donor and recipient could not be assigned, those sequences were removed. Alloreactive clones required at least 2-fold expansion over unstimulated cells and minimum CFSE-low frequency of 0.002% (template counts) or 0.001% (read counts). Clones were considered mappable if detected in sequenced pre-transplant spleen, lymph node, or MLR CFSE-low populations of the donor or recipient. Cumulative frequency of alloreactive clones was calculated as a percentage of all sequences weighted by copy number. The table was pulled from immuneACCESS by TCRdb, which kept in-frame rearrangements only. Such tables lose some clones; where checked, under half of the loss comes from unresolved V genes, and the rest has no known cause. V, J and clone size were drawn from that table, and D and trimming were deduced from the DNA. Present in this sample are tens of thousands of clones, 82% of which were seen just once. The ten largest account for 0.7% of the sample.

The chain joins TRBV6-4 to TRBJ2-2, with 9 junctional bases fitting TRBD1. Sequenced here: unstimulated CD4+ T cells sorted from spleen or lymph node cells, sampled before intestinal transplant. The TCR sequence derives from a human donor who received an intestinal transplant. In nucleotide form, the sequence is TGTGCCAGCAGTGCACAGGGGGCGGCACAAGCCGGGGAGCTGTTTTTT. It codes for CASSAQGAAQAGELFF.